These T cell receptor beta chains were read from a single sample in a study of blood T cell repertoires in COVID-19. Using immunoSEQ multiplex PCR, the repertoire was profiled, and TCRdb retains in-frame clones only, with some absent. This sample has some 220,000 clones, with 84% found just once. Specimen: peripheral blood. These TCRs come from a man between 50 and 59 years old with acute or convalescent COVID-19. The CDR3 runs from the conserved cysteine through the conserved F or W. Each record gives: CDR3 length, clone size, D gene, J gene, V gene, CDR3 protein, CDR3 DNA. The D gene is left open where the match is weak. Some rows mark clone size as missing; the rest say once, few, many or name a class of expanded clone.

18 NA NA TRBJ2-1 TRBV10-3 CAISDVSGVSSSYNEQFF TGTGCCATCAGTGATGTTAGTGGTGTCTCGAGCTCCTACAATGAGCAGTTCTTC
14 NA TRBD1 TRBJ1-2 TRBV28 CASRRGQGAVGYTF TGTGCCAGCAGAAGAGGACAGGGGGCTGTTGGCTACACCTTC
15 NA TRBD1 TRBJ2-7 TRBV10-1 CASSEGTGGVDEQYF TGCGCCAGCAGTGAGGGGACAGGTGGAGTGGACGAGCAGTACTTC
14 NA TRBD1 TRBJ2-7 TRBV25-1 CASSDGRGIREQYF TGTGCCAGCAGTGACGGCAGGGGGATCCGCGAGCAGTACTTC
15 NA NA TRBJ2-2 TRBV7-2 CASSLLTFNTGELFF TGTGCCAGCAGCTTACTCACTTTCAACACCGGGGAGCTGTTTTTT
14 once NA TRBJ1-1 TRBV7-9 CASSLKLMNTEAFF TGTGCCAGCAGCTTAAAGCTGATGAACACTGAAGCTTTCTTT
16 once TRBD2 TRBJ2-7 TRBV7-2 CASSLAPTSGMYEQYF TGTGCCAGCAGCTTAGCACCGACTAGCGGGATGTACGAGCAGTACTTC
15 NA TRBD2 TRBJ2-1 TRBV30 CAWSVFPGGMNEQFF TGTGCCTGGAGTGTGTTTCCGGGGGGAATGAATGAGCAGTTCTTC
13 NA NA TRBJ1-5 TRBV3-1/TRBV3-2 CASSQDRGQPQHF TGTGCCAGCAGCCAAGACCGGGGGCAGCCCCAGCATTTT
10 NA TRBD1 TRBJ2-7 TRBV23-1 CASETGRVYF TGCGCCAGCGAGACAGGGCGAGTGTACTTC
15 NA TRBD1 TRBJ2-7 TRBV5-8 CASSITGATTYEQYF TGTGCCAGCAGCATAACAGGGGCCACCACCTACGAGCAGTACTTC
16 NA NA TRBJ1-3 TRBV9 CASSVVSQGSGNTIYF TGTGCCAGCAGCGTAGTTTCACAGGGCTCTGGAAACACCATATATTTT
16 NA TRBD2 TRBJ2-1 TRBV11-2 CASSRLLAGEKHEQFF TGTGCCAGCAGCCGGCTACTAGCGGGGGAGAAGCATGAGCAGTTCTTC
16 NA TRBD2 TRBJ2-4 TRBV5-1 CASSVLAGGAKNIQYF TGCGCCAGCAGCGTCCTAGCGGGAGGGGCCAAAAACATTCAGTACTTC
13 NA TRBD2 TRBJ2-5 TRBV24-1 CATGTSGQETQYF TGTGCCACCGGGACTAGCGGACAAGAGACCCAGTACTTC
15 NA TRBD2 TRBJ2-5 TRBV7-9 CASSLLAGSRETQYF TGTGCCAGCAGCTTACTAGCGGGGTCCAGGGAGACCCAGTACTTC
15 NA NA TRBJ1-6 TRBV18 CASRQESSYNSPLHF TGTGCCAGCAGACAGGAGAGCTCCTATAATTCACCCCTCCACTTT
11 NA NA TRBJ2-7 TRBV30 CAWSITYEQYF TGTGCCTGGAGTATAACTTACGAGCAGTACTTC
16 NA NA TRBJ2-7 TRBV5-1 CASSLINRRGTDEQYF TGCGCCAGCAGCTTAATCAACCGGCGCGGGACCGACGAGCAGTACTTC
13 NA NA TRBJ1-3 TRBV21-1 CASSSPPSNTIYF TGTGCCAGCAGCTCTCCCCCCTCGAACACCATATATTTT
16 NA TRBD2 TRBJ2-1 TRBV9 CASSSRLAETYNEQFF TGTGCCAGCAGCTCTCGACTAGCGGAGACCTACAATGAGCAGTTCTTC
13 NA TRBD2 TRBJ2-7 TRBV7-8 CASSPGTSYEQYF TGTGCCAGCAGCCCAGGGACTAGCTACGAGCAGTACTTC
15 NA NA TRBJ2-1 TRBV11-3 CASSLRQGGNNEQFF TGTGCCAGCAGCTTGCGACAGGGCGGGAACAATGAGCAGTTCTTC
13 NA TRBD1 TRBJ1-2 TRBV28 CASTTGPNYGYTF TGTGCCAGCACGACAGGGCCGAACTATGGCTACACCTTC
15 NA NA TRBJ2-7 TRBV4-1 CASSHNSAGTYEQYF TGCGCCAGCAGCCATAATAGCGCGGGGACTTACGAGCAGTACTTC
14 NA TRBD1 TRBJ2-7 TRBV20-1 CSASSGQGPHEQYF TGCAGTGCTAGTTCGGGACAGGGTCCCCACGAGCAGTACTTC
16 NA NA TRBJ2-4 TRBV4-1 CASSQDFGGRWNIQYF TGCGCCAGCAGCCAAGATTTCGGGGGGCGGTGGAACATTCAGTACTTC
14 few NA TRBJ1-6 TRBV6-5 CASAGESRPSPLHF TGTGCCAGCGCAGGGGAATCCCGACCTTCACCCCTCCACTTT
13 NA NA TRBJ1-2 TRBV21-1 CASSAWDSYGYTF TGTGCCAGCAGCGCTTGGGACAGCTATGGCTACACCTTC
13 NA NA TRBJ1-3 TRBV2 CASRQETGNTIYF TGTGCCAGCAGACAAGAAACTGGAAACACCATATATTTT
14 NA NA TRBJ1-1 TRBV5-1 CASSLASGNTEAFF TGCGCCAGCAGCTTGGCCTCAGGTAACACTGAAGCTTTCTTT
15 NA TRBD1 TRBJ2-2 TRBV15 CATSRGGQGGGELFF TGTGCCACCAGCAGAGGGGGACAGGGGGGCGGGGAGCTGTTTTTT
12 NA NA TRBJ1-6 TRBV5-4 CASSLLRSPLHF TGTGCCAGCAGCTTGTTGCGTTCACCCCTCCACTTT
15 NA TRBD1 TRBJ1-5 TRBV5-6 CASSLGQGPNQPQHF TGTGCCAGCAGCTTGGGACAGGGACCCAATCAGCCCCAGCATTTT
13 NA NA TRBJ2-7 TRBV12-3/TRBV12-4 CASGGLGPYEQYF TGTGCCAGCGGGGGACTGGGCCCCTACGAGCAGTACTTC
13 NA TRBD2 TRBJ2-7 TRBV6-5 CASRLAGYYEQYF TGTGCCAGCAGACTAGCGGGATACTACGAGCAGTACTTC
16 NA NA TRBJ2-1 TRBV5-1 CASRPHGGATAFEQFF TGCGCCAGCAGGCCCCATGGGGGCGCGACAGCCTTTGAGCAGTTCTTC
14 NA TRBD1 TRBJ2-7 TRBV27 CASSPGGQGIEQYF TGTGCCAGCAGTCCAGGGGGACAGGGGATCGAGCAGTACTTC
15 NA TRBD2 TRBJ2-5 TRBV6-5 CASTEMGLAPETQYF TGTGCCAGCACCGAGATGGGACTAGCCCCAGAGACCCAGTACTTC
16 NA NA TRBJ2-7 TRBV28 CASSLSQGRRSSEQYF TGTGCCAGCAGCTTATCACAGGGAAGACGTAGTAGCGAGCAGTACTTC
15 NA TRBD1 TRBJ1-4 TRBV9 CASSPRDRRNEKLFF TGTGCCAGCAGCCCCCGGGACAGGAGAAATGAAAAACTGTTTTTT
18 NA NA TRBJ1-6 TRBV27 CASSLSDIRSSYNSPLHF TGTGCCAGCAGTTTATCGGACATTAGGAGCTCCTATAATTCACCCCTCCACTTT
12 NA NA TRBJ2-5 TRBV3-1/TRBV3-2 CASSQVMETQYF TGTGCCAGCAGCCAAGTAATGGAGACCCAGTACTTC
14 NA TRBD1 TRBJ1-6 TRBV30 CAWSPGTGNSPLHF TGTGCCTGGAGTCCAGGGACAGGGAATTCACCCCTCCACTTT
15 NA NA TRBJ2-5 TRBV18 CASSPPSERGETQYF TGTGCCAGCTCACCACCCTCGGAAAGGGGAGAGACCCAGTACTTC
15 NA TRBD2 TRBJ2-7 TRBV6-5 CASSYSFSGTYEQYF TGTGCCAGCAGTTACTCGTTCAGCGGGACCTACGAGCAGTACTTC